A selection of T cell receptor beta chains follows, all from one sample in a study of OX40 agonist ivuxolimab in advanced cancers. The data were produced by immunoSEQ multiplex PCR, yet TCRdb's version contains in-frame clones alone and is incomplete. This table holds 25,000 to 30,000 clones, roughly 87% found once. The material was CD4+ or CD8+ T cells sorted from blood, obtained in a trial of the OX40 agonist ivuxolimab. The receptor source for this set is an adult with an advanced solid tumor such as melanoma, head and neck, liver or kidney cancer. The CDR3 runs from the conserved cysteine through the conserved F or W. A D gene is named only where the DNA matches it firmly. Not every row has a clone size; where given, it reads once, few, many or a size class.

cdr3_nt | cdr3_aa | v_call | d_call | clone_size | cdr3_length | j_call
TGCGCCAGCAGCCAGAGATCACTAGCGGGGTCAGAGACCCAGTACTTC | CASSQRSLAGSETQYF | TRBV4-1 | TRBD2 | - | 16 | TRBJ2-5
TGTGCCAGCAGGGGGGGACTAGCGGGAGGGGACAATGAGCAGTTCTTC | CASRGGLAGGDNEQFF | TRBV6-6 | TRBD2 | - | 16 | TRBJ2-1
TGTGCCAGCAGCCAAGTTTGGGTCAATCAGCCCCAGCATTTT | CASSQVWVNQPQHF | TRBV4-2 | - | - | 14 | TRBJ1-5
TGTGCCAGCAGCGTTGATGGGGGTGTAACCGGGGAGCTGTTTTTT | CASSVDGGVTGELFF | TRBV9 | - | - | 15 | TRBJ2-2
TGTGCCAGTACCCAACTGAGGGGCGGCGGCACTGAAGCTTTCTTT | CASTQLRGGGTEAFF | TRBV19 | - | - | 15 | TRBJ1-1
TGTGCCAGCAGCCCCGGGACAGGGGATGGCTACACCTTC | CASSPGTGDGYTF | TRBV2 | TRBD1 | - | 13 | TRBJ1-2
TGTGCCAGCGGTCCGGGGGCCCCGGGACTAGGGGAACAAGCCAAAAACATTCAGTACTTC | CASGPGAPGLGEQAKNIQYF | TRBV28 | TRBD2 | once | 20 | TRBJ2-4
TGTGCCAGCAGCGTAGCCCTGACAGGGCGTGAAAACGAGCAGTACTTC | CASSVALTGRENEQYF | TRBV9 | TRBD1 | - | 16 | TRBJ2-7
TGTGCCAGTAGTATCGGGGCAGTGAACACTGAAGCTTTCTTT | CASSIGAVNTEAFF | TRBV19 | - | - | 14 | TRBJ1-1
TGTGCCAGTAGTATGTCCCCATCCCAGTTTCCGAGGACTGAAGCTTTCTTT | CASSMSPSQFPRTEAFF | TRBV19 | - | - | 17 | TRBJ1-1
TGTGCCAGCAGCTTTTTTCGAGTGACAGGCTACGAGCAGTACTTC | CASSFFRVTGYEQYF | TRBV5-4 | - | few | 15 | TRBJ2-7
TGTGCCAGCAGTGTTGCCAGGGAGTTAACTAATGAAAAACTGTTTTTT | CASSVARELTNEKLFF | TRBV6-1 | - | - | 16 | TRBJ1-4
TGTGCCAGCAGCTCGGGACCCAAGTCGGCTTTCTTT | CASSSGPKSAFF | TRBV11-2 | - | - | 12 | TRBJ1-1
TGTGCCAGTAACCCTGGCGGAGGGCTTGGTGGCGGGGAGCTGTTTTTT | CASNPGGGLGGGELFF | TRBV19 | - | - | 16 | TRBJ2-2
TGTGCCAGCAGTGTCCCGTTTTATGGCAATCAGCCCCAGCATTTT | CASSVPFYGNQPQHF | TRBV6-1 | - | - | 15 | TRBJ1-5
TGTGCCAGCAGCCATTGGGGACTAGAGGGGGAGAGCTCCTACAATGAGCAGTTCTTC | CASSHWGLEGESSYNEQFF | TRBV4-2 | TRBD2 | - | 19 | TRBJ2-1
TGTGCCAGTAGTACCTACAGGGGGCCCTTTGGGACCCAGTACTTC | CASSTYRGPFGTQYF | TRBV19 | TRBD1 | - | 15 | TRBJ2-5
TGCAGCGTTGGCAGGGCGAACACCGGGGAGCTGTTTTTT | CSVGRANTGELFF | TRBV29-1 | - | - | 13 | TRBJ2-2
TGTGCCATTCAGGGTGACTACGGGGAGCTGTTTTTT | CAIQGDYGELFF | TRBV10-3 | - | - | 12 | TRBJ2-2
TGTGCCAGCTCACCAGTGACTAGTTTGAAAGAGACCCAGTACTTC | CASSPVTSLKETQYF | TRBV18 | - | - | 15 | TRBJ2-5
TGTGCCAGCAGCCAAGCGGAGACTAGCGGACGGGGGGATGAGCAGTTCTTC | CASSQAETSGRGDEQFF | TRBV4-2 | TRBD2 | - | 17 | TRBJ2-1
TGTGCCAGCAGTATCAGTAGCGGGGGCACGCTGTACTTC | CASSISSGGTLYF | TRBV6-4 | TRBD2 | medium-sized | 13 | TRBJ2-7
TGTGCCACCAGCAGAGCTCACGGTGGTCCCGAAGCTTTCTTT | CATSRAHGGPEAFF | TRBV15 | - | - | 14 | TRBJ1-1